What follows are 4 T cell receptor beta chains derived from one specimen sequenced in a study of blood T cells in healthy people across ages. Alongside a J-beta primer mix, a sample-barcoded 5' primer served in a second PCR lasting about 6 to 12 cycles. TCRdb passed the 5' RACE reads through MiXCR, listing each CDR3 protein once. The sample lists around 990,000 distinct CDR3 sequences, roughly two fifths occurring once. Sample: blood. The receptor source for this set is a man aged 18 to 30 in good health.

Details on this clonotype: At one of its ends the junction is not consistent with the germline gene, which may arise from a read error. This CDR3 reads CASSTQSWGTGTQYF. The CDR3 DNA sequence: TGTGCCAGCAGTACCCAGTCGTGGGGCACAGGTACGCAGTATTTT. This sequence joins TRBV6-1 and TRBJ2-3, with a possible D match to TRBD1 (5 bases). The CDR3 length is 15 residues. The germline CDR1 and CDR2 sequences are MNHNS and SASEGT.

The gene calls are TRBV20-1 and TRBJ1-2, with 8 nucleotides matching TRBD1. V shed 1 base, J shed 3 bases, and the junction held 16 bases outside the gene matches. Germline CDR1 DFQATT, CDR2 SNEGSKA (reference sequence). This CDR3 is built from 18 residues. CDR3 protein: CSARALQGEENFHYGYTF. CDR3 bases: TGCAGTGCTAGAGCGTTACAGGGGGAGGAGAATTTTCACTATGGCTACACCTTC.

V is TRBV7-7 and J is TRBJ2-1, with TRBD2 identical over 7 bases. CDR1 and CDR2 (germline): SSHAT, FNYEAQ (reference sequence). V lost 1 base, J lost 7 bases, and 4 bases stayed unmatched. CDR3 size: 14 residues. This chain's CDR3 is CASSLELADNEQFF. CDR3 DNA: TGTGCCAGCAGCTTAGAGCTAGCGGATAATGAGCAGTTCTTC.

The sample holds a few counts of this clonotype. This chain connects TRBV7-2 to TRBJ2-4; D gene uncertain. The length of the CDR3 is 16 residues. CDR1 is SGHTA and CDR2 is FQGNSA in the germline V gene. Trimming took 1 base from V and 8 from J, leaving 18 bases between them. The CDR3 nucleotides read TGTGCCAGCAGCTTAGAGTTTCGTGGTGCGCAACACATTCAGTACTTC. Translating it yields CASSLEFRGAQHIQYF.